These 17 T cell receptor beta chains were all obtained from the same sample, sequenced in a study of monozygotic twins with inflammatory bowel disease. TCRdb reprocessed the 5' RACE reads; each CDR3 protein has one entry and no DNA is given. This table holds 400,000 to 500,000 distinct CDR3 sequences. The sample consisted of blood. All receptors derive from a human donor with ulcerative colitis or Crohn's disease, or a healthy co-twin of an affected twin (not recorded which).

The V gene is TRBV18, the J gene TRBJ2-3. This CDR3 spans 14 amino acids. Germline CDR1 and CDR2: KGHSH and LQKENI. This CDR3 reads CASSPRWRADTQYF.

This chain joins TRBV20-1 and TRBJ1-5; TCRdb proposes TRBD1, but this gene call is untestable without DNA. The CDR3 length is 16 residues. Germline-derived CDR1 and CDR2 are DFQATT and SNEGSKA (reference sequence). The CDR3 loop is CSARDGRQGVNQPQHF.

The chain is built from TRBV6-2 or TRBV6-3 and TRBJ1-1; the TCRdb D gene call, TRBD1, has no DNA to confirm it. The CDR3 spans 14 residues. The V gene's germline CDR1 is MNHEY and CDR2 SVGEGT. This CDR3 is CASRGRQGNTEAFF.

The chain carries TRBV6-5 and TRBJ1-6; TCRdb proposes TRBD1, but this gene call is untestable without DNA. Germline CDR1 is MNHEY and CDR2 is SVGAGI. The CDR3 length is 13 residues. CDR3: CASSSTGDSPLHF.

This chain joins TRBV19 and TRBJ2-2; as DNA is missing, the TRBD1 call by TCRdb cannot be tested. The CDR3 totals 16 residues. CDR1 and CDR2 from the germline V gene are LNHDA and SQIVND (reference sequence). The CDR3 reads CASRPTGGVNTGELFF. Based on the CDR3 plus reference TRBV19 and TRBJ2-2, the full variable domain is DGGITQSPKYLFRKEGQNVTLSCEQNLNHDAMYWYRQDPGQGLRLIYYSQIVNDFQKGDIAEGYSVSREKKESFPLTVTSAQKNPTAFYLCASRPTGGVNTGELFFGEGSRLTVL.

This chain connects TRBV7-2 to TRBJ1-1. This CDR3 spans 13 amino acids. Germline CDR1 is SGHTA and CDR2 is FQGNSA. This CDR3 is CASSLTSNTEAFF. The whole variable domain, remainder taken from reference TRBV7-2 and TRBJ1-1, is GAGVSQSPSNKVTEKGKDVELRCDPISGHTALYWYRQSLGQGLEFLIYFQGNSAPDKSGLPSDRFSAERTGGSVSTLTIQRTQQEDSAVYLCASSLTSNTEAFFGQGTRLTVV.

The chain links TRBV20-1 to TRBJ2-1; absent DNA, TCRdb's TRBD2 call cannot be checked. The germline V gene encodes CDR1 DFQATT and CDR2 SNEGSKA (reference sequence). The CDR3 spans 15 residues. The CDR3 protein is CSARQGLALGNEQFF.

CDR3 amino acids: CASSRRGEGTTEETQYF. This chain joins TRBV5-1 and TRBJ2-5; TCRdb outputs TRBD1, but without DNA this stays unchecked. CDR3 length: 17 residues. Germline CDR1 SGHRS, CDR2 YFSETQ.

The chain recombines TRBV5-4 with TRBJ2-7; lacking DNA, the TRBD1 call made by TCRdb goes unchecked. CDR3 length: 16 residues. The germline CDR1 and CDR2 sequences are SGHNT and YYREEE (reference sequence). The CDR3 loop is CASSLGDRGGNYEQYF. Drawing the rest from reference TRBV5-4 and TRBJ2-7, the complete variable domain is ETGVTQSPTHLIKTRGQQVTLRCSSQSGHNTVSWYQQALGQGPQFIFQYYREEENGRGNFPPRFSGLQFPNYSSELNVNALELDDSALYLCASSLGDRGGNYEQYFGPGTRLTVT.

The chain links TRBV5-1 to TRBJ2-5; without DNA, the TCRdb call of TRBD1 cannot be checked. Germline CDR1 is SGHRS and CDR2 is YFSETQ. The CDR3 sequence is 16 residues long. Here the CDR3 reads CASGLQGVGAGETQYF. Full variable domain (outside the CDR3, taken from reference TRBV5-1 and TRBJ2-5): KAGVTQTPRYLIKTRGQQVTLSCSPISGHRSVSWYQQTPGQGLQFLFEYFSETQRNKGNFPGRFSGRQFSNSRSEMNVSTLELGDSALYLCASGLQGVGAGETQYFGPGTRLLVL.

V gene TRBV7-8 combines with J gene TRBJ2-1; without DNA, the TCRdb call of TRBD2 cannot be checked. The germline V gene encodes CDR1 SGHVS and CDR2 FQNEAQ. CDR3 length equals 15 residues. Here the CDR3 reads CASSPRLAGFNEQFF.

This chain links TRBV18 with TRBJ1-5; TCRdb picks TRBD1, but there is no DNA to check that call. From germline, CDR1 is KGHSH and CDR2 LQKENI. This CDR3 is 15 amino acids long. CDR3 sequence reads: CASSRGAGQDWPQHF.

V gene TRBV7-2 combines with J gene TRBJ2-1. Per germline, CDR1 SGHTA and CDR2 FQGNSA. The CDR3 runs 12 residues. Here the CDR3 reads CASSPSKGEQFF.

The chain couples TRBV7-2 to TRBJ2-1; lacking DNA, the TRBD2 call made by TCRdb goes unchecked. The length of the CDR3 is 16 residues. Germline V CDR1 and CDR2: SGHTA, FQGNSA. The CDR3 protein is CASSPRGGNGYNEQFF. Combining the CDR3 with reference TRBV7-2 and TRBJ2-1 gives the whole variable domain GAGVSQSPSNKVTEKGKDVELRCDPISGHTALYWYRQSLGQGLEFLIYFQGNSAPDKSGLPSDRFSAERTGGSVSTLTIQRTQQEDSAVYLCASSPRGGNGYNEQFFGPGTRLTVL.

CDR3: CAISGPGLITDTQYF. V and J are TRBV10-3 and TRBJ2-3; TCRdb reports TRBD2, a call that lacks DNA to check it against. Germline V lookup: CDR1 ENHRY, CDR2 SYGVKD. There are 15 residues in the CDR3.

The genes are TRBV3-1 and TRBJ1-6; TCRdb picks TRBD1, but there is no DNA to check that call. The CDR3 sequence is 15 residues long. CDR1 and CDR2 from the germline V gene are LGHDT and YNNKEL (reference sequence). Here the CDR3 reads CASSQPTGLGSPLHF.

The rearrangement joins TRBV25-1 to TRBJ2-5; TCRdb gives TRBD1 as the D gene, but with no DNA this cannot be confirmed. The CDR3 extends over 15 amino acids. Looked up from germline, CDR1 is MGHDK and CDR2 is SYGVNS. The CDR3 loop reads CASSAPGTGSETQYF.